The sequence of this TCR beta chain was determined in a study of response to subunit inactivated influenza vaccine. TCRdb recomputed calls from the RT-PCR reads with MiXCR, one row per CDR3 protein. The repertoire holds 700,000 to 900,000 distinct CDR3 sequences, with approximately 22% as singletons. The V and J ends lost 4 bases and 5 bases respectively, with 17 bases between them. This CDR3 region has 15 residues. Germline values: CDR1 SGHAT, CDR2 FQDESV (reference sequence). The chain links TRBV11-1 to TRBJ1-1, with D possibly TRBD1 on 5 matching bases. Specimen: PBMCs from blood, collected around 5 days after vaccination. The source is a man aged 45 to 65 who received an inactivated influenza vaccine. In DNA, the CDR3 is TGTGCCAGCAGCTCACTCAGGGAGGTTTGGACTGAAGCTTTCTTT. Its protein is CASSSLREVWTEAFF.